The 11 T cell receptor beta chains below all came from one sample that was sequenced in a study of blood T cell repertoires in COVID-19. The data were produced by immunoSEQ multiplex PCR, yet TCRdb's version contains in-frame clones alone and is incomplete. The repertoire consists of approximately 170,000 clones, with 81% occurring once and the leading ten covering roughly a tenth. The sample consisted of peripheral blood. These TCRs come from a human donor in a cohort sampled during active COVID-19.

This chain links TRBV5-5 with TRBJ2-5; perhaps TRBD1 as D (5 bases). The V and J ends lost 4 bases and 5 bases respectively, with 15 bases between them. The germline V gene has CDR1 SGHKS and CDR2 YYEKEE (reference sequence). This CDR3 is 14 amino acids long. The CDR3 region has the DNA TGTGCCAGCAGCCCAGGCAGGGCGAGCGAGACCCAGTACTTC. Translating gives CASSPGRASETQYF.

The chain joins TRBV9 to TRBJ2-1, with 11 bases matching TRBD2. With V trimmed by 7 bases and J by 6 bases, 6 bases remained unmatched. This CDR3 is built from 14 residues. The germline CDR1 and CDR2 sequences are SGDLS and YYNGEE. The CDR3 protein is CASGLGLAGNEQFF. The DNA for the CDR3 is TGTGCCAGCGGGTTAGGACTAGCGGGCAATGAGCAGTTCTTC.

CDR3 sequence: CASSLLFREVVGANVLTF. The CDR3 DNA reads TGCGCCAGCAGCCTCCTCTTTCGGGAGGTTGTTGGGGCCAACGTCCTGACTTTC. The chain uses TRBV4-1 and TRBJ2-6; TRBD2 matches 7 bases. CDR1 and CDR2 from the germline V gene are MGHRA and YSYEKL. V was pared by 4 bases and J by 3 bases, with 12 bases of the junction left unmatched. The CDR3 loop spans 18 amino acids.

A note on this clone: A junction end diverges from the germline sequence, so it may reflect a read error. The chain joins TRBV11-2 to TRBJ2-7; TRBD2 aligns across 13 bases. This CDR3 has 15 amino acids. Germline-derived CDR1 and CDR2 are SGHAT and FQNNGV. The CDR3: CASSRIRGGGTSGIF. In nucleotides, the CDR3 is TGTGCCAGCAGCCGTATCCGGGGGGGAGGGACTAGCGGGATCTTC.

J is TRBJ2-1 and V is TRBV19; 8 bases agree with TRBD1. Germline CDR1 reads LNHDA; CDR2 reads SQIVND (reference sequence). The V and J ends lost 7 bases and 5 bases, in that order; junction bases with no gene match: 4. This CDR3 has 13 amino acids. CDR3 in amino acids: CASKKGQDNEQFF. CDR3 sequence (DNA): TGTGCCAGTAAGAAGGGACAGGACAATGAGCAGTTCTTC.

The CDR3 bases are TGTGCCACCAATATAGGGGGCGACACCGGGGAGCTGTTTTTT. It codes for CATNIGGDTGELFF. The V gene is TRBV6-5, the J gene TRBJ2-2; TRBD1 matches 7 bases. The length of the CDR3 is 14 residues. Germline V gives CDR1 MNHEY, CDR2 SVGAGI. V lost 10 bases to trimming and J lost 3 bases; unmatched junction nucleotides: 8.

This clone was counted only a few times. CDR3 nucleotides: TGCAGCGTTGCGCGGGGGTTTAGCACAGATACGCAGTATTTT. Translation gives CSVARGFSTDTQYF. The chain carries TRBV29-1 and TRBJ2-3; TRBD2 matches 7 bases. With 4 bases clipped from V and 0 bases from J, the junction kept 4 bases outside the gene matches. The CDR3 contains 14 residues. CDR1 SQVTM and CDR2 ANQGSEA come from the germline V gene.

The V and J genes are TRBV7-2 and TRBJ1-5; 9 bases align to TRBD1. The CDR3 extends over 14 amino acids. The V gene end was trimmed by 1 base and the J gene end by 7 bases; junction bases not matched to a gene: 2. Germline loops: CDR1 SGHTA, CDR2 FQGNSA. The CDR3 DNA reads as TGTGCCAGCAGCTTAGGGACAGGGGAACAGCCCCAGCATTTT. It specifies CASSLGTGEQPQHF.

The chain couples TRBV6-6 to TRBJ2-6, with TRBD2 as a possible D gene (5 bases). Looked up from germline, CDR1 is MNHNY and CDR2 is SVGAGI (reference sequence). There are 15 residues in the CDR3. Between the trimmed V and J ends, which lost 4 bases and 3 bases, there was a span of 10 bases. CDR3 nucleotide sequence: TGTGCCAGCAGTTGGGAGTTAAGTGGGGCCAACGTCCTGACTTTC. Amino acid sequence: CASSWELSGANVLTF.

This chain links TRBV10-3 with TRBJ2-3, with no clear D. Trimming took off 5 bases at V and 7 bases at J, with 13 bases between the two ends. Germline values: CDR1 ENHRY, CDR2 SYGVKD. This CDR3 spans 13 amino acids. In nucleotides, the CDR3 is TGTGCCATCAGTACCTCGGGTGAGAATACGCAGTATTTT. It encodes CAISTSGENTQYF.

This chain uses TRBV19 with TRBJ1-5; tentatively, D is TRBD1 (5 bases). CDR1 LNHDA and CDR2 SQIVND come from the germline V gene (reference sequence). V dropped 3 bases and J dropped 3 bases, with 9 bases sitting between them. This CDR3 has 14 amino acids. The CDR3 nucleotides read TGTGCCAGTAGTATGGAAGGGGACAATCAGCCCCAGCATTTT. Its protein is CASSMEGDNQPQHF.